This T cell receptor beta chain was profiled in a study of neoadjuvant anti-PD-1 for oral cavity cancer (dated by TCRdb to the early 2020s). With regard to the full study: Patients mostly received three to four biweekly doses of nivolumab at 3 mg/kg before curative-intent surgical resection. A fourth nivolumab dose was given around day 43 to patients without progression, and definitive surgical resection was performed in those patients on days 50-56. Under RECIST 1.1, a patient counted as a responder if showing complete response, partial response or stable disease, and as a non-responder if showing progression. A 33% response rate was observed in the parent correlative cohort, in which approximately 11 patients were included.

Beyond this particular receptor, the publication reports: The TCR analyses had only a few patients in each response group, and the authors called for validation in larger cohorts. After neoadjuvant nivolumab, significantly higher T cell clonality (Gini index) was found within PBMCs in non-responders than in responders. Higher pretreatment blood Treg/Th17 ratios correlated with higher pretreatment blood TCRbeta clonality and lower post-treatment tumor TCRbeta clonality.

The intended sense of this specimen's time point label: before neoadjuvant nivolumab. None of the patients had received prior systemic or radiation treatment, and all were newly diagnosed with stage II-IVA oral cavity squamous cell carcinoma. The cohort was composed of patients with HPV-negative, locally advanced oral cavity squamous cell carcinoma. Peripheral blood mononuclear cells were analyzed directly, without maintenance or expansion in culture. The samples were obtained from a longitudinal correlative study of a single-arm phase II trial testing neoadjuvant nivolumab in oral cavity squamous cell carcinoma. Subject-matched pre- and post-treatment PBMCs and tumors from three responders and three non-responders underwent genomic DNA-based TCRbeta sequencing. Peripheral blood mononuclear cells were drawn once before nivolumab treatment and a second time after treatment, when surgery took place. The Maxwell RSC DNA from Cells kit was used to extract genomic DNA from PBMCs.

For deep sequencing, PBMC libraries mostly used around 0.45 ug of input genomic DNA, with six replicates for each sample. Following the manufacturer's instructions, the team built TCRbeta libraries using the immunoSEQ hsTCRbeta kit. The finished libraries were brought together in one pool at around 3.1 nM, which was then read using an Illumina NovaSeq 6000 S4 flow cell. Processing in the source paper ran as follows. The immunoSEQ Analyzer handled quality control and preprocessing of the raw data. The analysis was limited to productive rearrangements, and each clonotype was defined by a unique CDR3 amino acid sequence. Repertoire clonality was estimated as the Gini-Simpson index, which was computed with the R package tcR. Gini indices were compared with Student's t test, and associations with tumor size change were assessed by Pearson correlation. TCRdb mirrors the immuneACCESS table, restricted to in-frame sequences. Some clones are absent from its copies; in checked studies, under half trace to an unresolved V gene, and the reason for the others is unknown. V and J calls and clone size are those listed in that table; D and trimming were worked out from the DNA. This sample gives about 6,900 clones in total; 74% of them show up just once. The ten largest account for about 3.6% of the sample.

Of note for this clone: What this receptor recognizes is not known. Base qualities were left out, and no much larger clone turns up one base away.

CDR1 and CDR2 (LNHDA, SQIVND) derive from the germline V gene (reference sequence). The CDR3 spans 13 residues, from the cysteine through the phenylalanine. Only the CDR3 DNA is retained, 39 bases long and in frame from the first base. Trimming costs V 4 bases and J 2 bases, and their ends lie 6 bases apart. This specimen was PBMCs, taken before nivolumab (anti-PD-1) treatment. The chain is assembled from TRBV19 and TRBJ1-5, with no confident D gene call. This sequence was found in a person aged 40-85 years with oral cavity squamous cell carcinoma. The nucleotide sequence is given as TGTGCCAGTAGTAGTGGGGGCAATCAGCCCCAGCATTTT. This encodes CASSSGGNQPQHF.